Below are 19 T cell receptor beta chains sequenced from a single sample in a study of naive and memory T cell subsets. Their antigens are not known. Study-level findings and limits: Naive repertoires, especially CD8, held a few larger clonotypes, possibly memory cells re-expressing CD45RA.

The beta constant-region primer was an equimolar mix of two oligonucleotides covering TRBC1 and TRBC2. The ligated cDNA underwent four PCR rounds using SP2 and nested alpha and beta constant-region primers. TCRdb ran MiXCR on the UMI-ligation and nested PCR reads and lists one entry per CDR3 protein. Of under 150,000 distinct CDR3 sequences listed, under 25% are singletons. Sequenced material: naive CD8+ T cells from blood. The receptor source for this set is a human donor in good health.

There are a few counts of this clonotype. The chain employs TRBV28 and TRBJ2-2; D call uncertain. Per germline, CDR1 MDHEN and CDR2 SYDVKM. V gave up 3 bases and J gave up 3 bases, with 11 bases separating them. The CDR3 is made up of 15 amino acids. As DNA, the CDR3 is TGTGCCAGCAGTTTCGGTCGACAAGACACCGGGGAGCTGTTTTTT. Its protein product is CASSFGRQDTGELFF.

V gene TRBV7-9 combines with J gene TRBJ1-1; D perhaps matches TRBD1 (5 bases). Germline CDR1 and CDR2: SEHNR and FQNEAQ (reference sequence). The CDR3 loop spans 14 amino acids. Trimming took 4 bases from V and 0 from J, leaving 9 bases between them. In DNA, the CDR3 is TGTGCCAGCAGCTCAGGGAACCTGAACACTGAAGCTTTCTTT. This sequence encodes CASSSGNLNTEAFF.

DNA of the CDR3: TGTGCCAGCAGCGACGAAGGACAGGGAAGCTACAATGAGCAGTTCTTC. It codes for CASSDEGQGSYNEQFF. The V call is TRBV13, the J call TRBJ2-1; 8 positions match TRBD1. The V and J ends lost 5 bases and 3 bases, in that order; junction bases with no gene match: 9. Germline V gene lookup returns CDR1 PRHDT and CDR2 FYEKMQ (reference sequence). There are 16 residues in the CDR3.

The J gene is TRBJ1-5, the V gene TRBV28; 9 bases fit TRBD1. This CDR3 region has 15 residues. Germline V gives CDR1 MDHEN, CDR2 SYDVKM. J lost 6 bases, V lost 5 bases, and 8 bases had no gene match. The CDR3: CASSRDRESRQPQHF. Here the CDR3 DNA reads TGTGCCAGCAGTCGGGACAGGGAATCGCGTCAGCCCCAGCATTTT.

This clonotype was detected a few times. The chain links TRBV7-2 to TRBJ2-7, with 8 bases lining up with TRBD1. This CDR3 spans 16 amino acids. The V gene end was trimmed by 0 bases and the J gene end by 3 bases; junction bases not matched to a gene: 7. Germline V gives CDR1 SGHTA, CDR2 FQGNSA. CDR3 nucleotides: TGTGCCAGCAGCTTAGCGACGGGACAGGTTATCTACGAGCAGTACTTC. Its translation: CASSLATGQVIYEQYF.

The V and J genes are TRBV6-6 and TRBJ2-5; no clear D. This CDR3 is 13 amino acids long. CDR1 and CDR2 (germline): MNHNY, SVGAGI (reference sequence). Trimming left V 5 bases short and J 1 base short, with 8 bases between. DNA of the CDR3: TGTGCCAGCAGTCAGGCCAGCCAAGAGACCCAGTACTTC. It is translated as CASSQASQETQYF.

This clonotype was seen a few times. The chain combines TRBV10-3 with TRBJ2-2, with 8 bases matching TRBD2. The germline gives CDR1 ENHRY, CDR2 SYGVKD. Trimming at V came to 8 bases and at J to 3 bases, leaving 8 bases not matched to a gene. CDR3 length: 15 residues. This chain's CDR3 is CAIGEREGHTGELFF. DNA of the CDR3: TGTGCCATCGGGGAACGGGAGGGCCACACCGGGGAGCTGTTTTTT.

The rearrangement joins TRBV6-5 to TRBJ1-1, with D uncertain. Deletions cut 2 bases from V and 1 base from J, with 5 bases between. CDR1 and CDR2 (germline): MNHEY, SVGAGI. This CDR3 is built from 13 residues. DNA for the CDR3: TGTGCCAGCAGTTACACGCAGAACACTGAAGCTTTCTTT. Protein sequence: CASSYTQNTEAFF.

This clonotype was observed a handful of times. The chain combines TRBV28 with TRBJ2-1; no firm D call. V lost 5 bases to trimming and J lost 8 bases, with 7 bases between them. Per germline, CDR1 MDHEN and CDR2 SYDVKM. This CDR3 is 11 amino acids long. This CDR3 is CASSREDEQFF. CDR3 in DNA: TGTGCCAGCAGTCGCGAAGATGAGCAGTTCTTC.

DNA for the CDR3: TGTGCCAGCTCCCCCACAGGGTTGCCTGGCTACACCTTC. Translation gives CASSPTGLPGYTF. The chain carries TRBV6-2 or TRBV6-3 and TRBJ1-2, with TRBD1 as a possible D gene (6 bases). CDR3 length equals 13 residues. CDR1 is MNHEY and CDR2 is SVGEGT in the germline V gene. Trimming pared 8 bases from V and 7 bases from J, leaving 17 bases between.

This chain joins TRBV28 and TRBJ1-4; TRBD1 might be the D (6 bases). The V end lost 7 bases, the J end lost 4 bases, and 16 bases lay between the germline ends. This CDR3 is 15 amino acids long. Germline values: CDR1 MDHEN, CDR2 SYDVKM. For the CDR3, the DNA is TGTGCCAGCAAAGACAGGCCGGTTTATAATGAAAAACTGTTTTTT. Its protein is CASKDRPVYNEKLFF.

The chain has TRBV7-9 and TRBJ2-1; D might be TRBD2 (7 bases). Deletions cut 1 base from V and 13 bases from J, with 11 bases between. The CDR3 contains 12 residues. Looked up from germline, CDR1 is SEHNR and CDR2 is FQNEAQ (reference sequence). DNA of the CDR3: TGTGCCAGCAGCTTAGGGGCGGGGGCTCAGTTCTTC. Residues: CASSLGAGAQFF.

This clonotype has only a few counts. In DNA, the CDR3 is TGTGCCATCAGTGCTGACCGGACTAGCGGGACCAGCTCCTACAATGAGCAGTTCTTC. Translation: CAISADRTSGTSSYNEQFF. The chain recombines TRBV10-3 with TRBJ2-1; 12 bases align to TRBD2. The CDR3 totals 19 residues. Germline CDR1 ENHRY, CDR2 SYGVKD. With V trimmed by 4 bases and J by 0 bases, 10 bases remained unmatched.

This chain uses TRBV28 with TRBJ2-7, with D unresolved. This CDR3 contains 15 residues. The V gene's germline CDR1 is MDHEN and CDR2 SYDVKM. V lost 5 bases, J lost 4 bases, and 18 bases lay in between. The CDR3 coding sequence is TGTGCCAGCAGTCCACCCTTAAGGGTAGGGTACGAGCAGTACTTC. It is translated as CASSPPLRVGYEQYF. Full variable domain (missing parts from reference TRBV28 and TRBJ2-7): DVKVTQSSRYLVKRTGEKVFLECVQDMDHENMFWYRQDPGLGLRLIYFSYDVKMKEKGDIPEGYSVSREKKERFSLILESASTNQTSMYLCASSPPLRVGYEQYFGPGTRLTVT.

The V call is TRBV6-6, the J call TRBJ2-1; D is possibly TRBD2 (5 bases). The CDR3 consists of 14 residues. Germline V gives CDR1 MNHNY, CDR2 SVGAGI (reference sequence). The V and J ends lost 2 bases and 4 bases respectively, with 9 bases between them. The DNA of the CDR3 is TGTGCCAGCAGTTACCTGGGAGAATACAATGAGCAGTTCTTC. Its translation: CASSYLGEYNEQFF.

The chain employs TRBV27 and TRBJ2-7, with TRBD1 identical over 8 bases. Germline lookup yields CDR1 MNHEY and CDR2 SMNVEV (reference sequence). Trimming took 5 bases from V and 4 from J; bases not matched to a gene: 7. This CDR3 is built from 14 residues. CDR3 in amino acids: CASSPTGVPYEQYF. CDR3 in DNA: TGTGCCAGCAGTCCGACAGGGGTTCCGTACGAGCAGTACTTC.

Only a few counts were recorded for this clonotype. The chain joins TRBV27 to TRBJ2-1, with TRBD1 matching over 9 bases. The CDR3 loop spans 14 amino acids. From germline, CDR1 is MNHEY and CDR2 SMNVEV (reference sequence). Trimming removed 0 bases from V and 6 bases from J; junction bases left unmatched: 0. The CDR3 is CASSLSTGGNEQFF. The CDR3, as DNA: TGTGCCAGCAGTTTATCGACAGGGGGCAATGAGCAGTTCTTC.

The J gene is TRBJ1-5, the V gene TRBV24-1, with a tentative D call TRBD1 (5 bases). Germline V lookup: CDR1 KGHDR, CDR2 SFDVKD. Trimming cost V 5 bases and J 4 bases, with 14 bases left between them. The CDR3 totals 15 residues. The CDR3 DNA is TGTGCCACCAGTGCCACGGGGCCCGCAAATCAGCCCCAGCATTTT. This codes for CATSATGPANQPQHF.

The V call is TRBV4-1, the J call TRBJ1-5, with 7 positions matching TRBD1. This CDR3 region has 15 residues. The germline V gene has CDR1 MGHRA and CDR2 YSYEKL. V was clipped by 2 bases and J by 5 bases; unmatched bases: 6. CDR3 residues: CASSQISGGYQPQHF. In nucleotides, the CDR3 is TGCGCCAGCAGCCAAATATCAGGGGGTTATCAGCCCCAGCATTTT.